This paragraph reports one T cell receptor beta chain. Produced via immunoSEQ multiplex PCR; TCRdb's table is partial and in-frame only. The profile shows 140,000 or so clones, roughly 89% of them singletons. The sample belongs to a study of blood T cell repertoires in COVID-19. Turning to the study itself: Sources were T cells, B-cell-depleted T cells, or PBMCs; the material itself was cDNA or gDNA.

CDR1 SQVTM and CDR2 ANQGSEA come from the germline V gene. Trimming at V came to 1 base and at J to 2 bases, leaving 0 bases not matched to a gene. The CDR3 sequence is 14 residues long. The specimen was peripheral blood. This chain connects TRBV29-1 to TRBJ1-3, with 9 bases aligning to TRBD1. This receptor was obtained from a woman aged 50 to 60 with acute or convalescent COVID-19. CDR3 DNA sequence: TGCAGCGTTGAAGGACAGGGGGCTGGAAACACCATATATTTT. As protein: CSVEGQGAGNTIYF. Full variable domain (outside the CDR3, taken from reference TRBV29-1 and TRBJ1-3): SAVISQKPSRDICQRGTSLTIQCQVDSQVTMMFWYRQQPGQSLTLIATANQGSEATYESGFVIDKFPISRPNLTFSTLTVSNMSPEDSSIYLCSVEGQGAGNTIYFGEGSWLTVV.